Given below is one T cell receptor beta chain in context. Its antigen is not identified. This entry comes from a study of CD8+ T cells in alopecia areata. Findings and limits, study-wide: There were also resident alphabeta T cells of normal skin sequenced in scalp samples. Affected lesional scalp, above all in alopecia totalis/universalis, was more clonal than normal scalp.

Trimming removed 8 bases from V and 1 base from J, with 14 bases in between. This CDR3 comprises 15 residues. Germline CDR1 and CDR2: SEHNR and FQNEAQ (reference sequence). It was cDNA, reverse transcribed from extracted RNA, that served as the sequencing template. Profiled with immunoSEQ multiplex PCR; TCRdb holds only in-frame clones, not every one. The sample yields 140,000 to 150,000 clones, about three fifths seen once. The chain links TRBV7-9 to TRBJ2-2; D perhaps matches TRBD2 (7 bases). Sequenced input: CD8+ T cells sorted from blood. The sequence was obtained from a human donor in good health. CDR3 DNA sequence: TGTGCCAGCTTCCAGGGGAGGGAGAACACCGGGGAGCTGTTTTTT. Protein sequence: CASFQGRENTGELFF.